The source of this T cell receptor (beta chain) is a study of tumor and adjacent non-tumor tissue in lung cancer. General study results and limits: Patients with more diverse tumor TCRs had worse survival. Tumor tissue had significantly higher TCR diversity than normal lung. Tumor repertoires had a smaller top 100 clone share than normal lung.

To note about this clonotype: Its antigen is unidentified. A read error is possible here, since a much larger clone lies one base away.

Three rounds of nested PCR, following a modified ARM-PCR protocol, produced the TCRbeta library. TCRdb recomputed calls from the multiplex PCR reads with MiXCR, one row per CDR3 protein. In the table there are 81,000 or so distinct CDR3 sequences, 65% to 85% of which are singletons. The CDR3 runs to 13 residues. CDR1 is PRHDT and CDR2 is FYEKMQ in the germline V gene (reference sequence). RNA was extracted from bulk tissue without any cell sorting. This non-tumor lung sample came from over 3 cm beyond the tumor edge. This chain uses TRBV13 with TRBJ1-4; tentative D call: TRBD1 (5 bases). Sequencing was performed on distant non-tumor lung tissue. The receptor was isolated from a man aged 55 to 69 with non-small cell lung cancer. The CDR3 spells CSSSPRWGEKLFF. Written as DNA, the CDR3 is TGTTCCAGCAGCCCACGTTGGGGGGAAAAACTGTTTTTT. Full variable domain (missing parts from reference TRBV13 and TRBJ1-4): AAGVIQSPRHLIKEKRETATLKCYPIPRHDTVYWYQQGPGQDPQFLISFYEKMQSDKGSIPDRFSAQQFSDYHSELNMSSLELGDSALYFCSSSPRWGEKLFFGSGTQLSVL.